The entry below describes one TCR beta chain. The antigen is not known. This record belongs to a study of T-cell memory formation after mild COVID-19. Constant-segment-primed 5'RACE gave TCR alpha and TCR beta cDNA libraries with sample barcodes and UMIs. TCRdb ran MiXCR on the 5' RACE reads and lists one entry per CDR3 protein. Here the sample spans 400,000 to 500,000 distinct CDR3 sequences, about 20% being singletons. This CDR3 region has 15 residues. V lost 8 bases and J lost 2; bases outside the gene matches: 7. Findings and caveats of the study: Nothing showed for sure that second-wave clones peaking on day 37 were SARS-CoV-2 specific. Clones that got smaller from day 15 to 85 had even CD4/CD8, while clones growing later tipped toward CD4+.

The rearrangement joins TRBV12-3 or TRBV12-4 to TRBJ2-3; 10 nucleotides line up with TRBD2. The TCR was taken from a man aged 18 to 30 who had mild COVID-19 (a few samples of this study predate the infection). Cell type and time point are not known. Sample: PBMCs or a T cell subset sorted from them (not recorded which). The DNA of the CDR3 is TGTGCCAGCGCCCGACTAGCGGGCATCACAGATACGCAGTATTTT. The encoded protein is CASARLAGITDTQYF.